This T cell receptor (beta chain) derives from a study of T cell responses to AZD1222 COVID-19 vaccine. The germline V gene encodes CDR1 MGHRA and CDR2 YSYEKL. Trimming shortened V by 4 bases and J by 1 base, and 13 bases separated the two germline ends. CDR3 size: 16 residues. Findings and caveats of the study: Vaccine-related CD4 TCRs covered spike, predominating at 160-218 and 743-854.

As to this clone: No antigen is known for it.

The repertoire was sequenced with immunoSEQ multiplex PCR; TCRdb's copy has only in-frame clones and lacks some. Counted here are tens of thousands of clones, about 85% occurring once; the ten biggest clones make up approximately 19%. The clonotype comes from an adult in good health. Sequencing used peripheral blood, obtained on day 0 of MenACWY control vaccination. The J gene is TRBJ2-2, the V gene TRBV4-1; D not certain. CDR3 residues: CASSPGSSLNTGELFF. The CDR3 nucleotides read TGCGCCAGCAGCCCTGGTTCGAGTCTGAACACCGGGGAGCTGTTTTTT.